This TCR beta chain stems from a study of T cell responses to AZD1222 COVID-19 vaccine. Using immunoSEQ multiplex PCR, the repertoire was profiled, and TCRdb retains in-frame clones only, with some absent. Here the sample spans approximately 150,000 clones, roughly 88% being singletons. Points from the study as a whole: Possibly, clonal diversity was underestimated; donors were largely white British and included more females. Researchers took repertoire samples only after the peak T cell response had come. Baseline serology detected seropositivity in only six or seven AZD1222 recipients.

Regarding this clone: What it binds is unknown.

CDR1 and CDR2 (germline): DFQATT, SNEGSKA (reference sequence). CDR3 length: 12 amino acids. The V end lost 3 bases, the J end lost 5 bases, and 11 bases lay between the germline ends. The specimen was peripheral blood, collected 28 days after the second dose of the MenACWY control vaccine. The chain employs TRBV20-1 and TRBJ2-7; D gene ambiguous. The TCR sequence derives from an adult who received the MenACWY meningococcal vaccine as a control. Here the CDR3 DNA reads TGCAGTGCTAGTTTTTATTCCCACGAGCAGTACTTC. Its protein product is CSASFYSHEQYF.